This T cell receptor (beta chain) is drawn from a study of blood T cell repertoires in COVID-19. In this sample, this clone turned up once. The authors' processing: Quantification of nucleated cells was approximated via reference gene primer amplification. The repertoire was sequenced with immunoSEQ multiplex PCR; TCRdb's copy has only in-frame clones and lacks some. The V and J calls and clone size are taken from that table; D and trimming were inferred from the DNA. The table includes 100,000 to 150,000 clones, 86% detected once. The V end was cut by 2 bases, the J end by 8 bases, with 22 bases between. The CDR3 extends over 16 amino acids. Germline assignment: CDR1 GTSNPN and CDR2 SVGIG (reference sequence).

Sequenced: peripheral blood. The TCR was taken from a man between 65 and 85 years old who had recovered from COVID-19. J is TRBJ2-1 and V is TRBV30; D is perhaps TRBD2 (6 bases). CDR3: CAWSPRWSGLIDEQFF. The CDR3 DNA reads TGTGCCTGGAGTCCGCGTTGGTCGGGACTTATCGATGAGCAGTTCTTC.